The present T cell receptor beta chain was sequenced within a study of T cell responses to AZD1222 COVID-19 vaccine (dated by TCRdb to about 2021). Concerning the study at large: AZD1222 recipients given second doses at about 4 weeks or at about 12 weeks were pooled, since spike-specific TCR depth and breadth were not found to differ between the two schedules. A total of around 240 trial participants underwent TCR sequencing, of whom approximately 200 had received two doses of AZD1222 and 26 had received two doses of the MenACWY control vaccine. Trial participants were enrolled into age subgroups of 18-55, 56-69 and 70-plus years, which contained 148, 28 and 57 TCR-sequenced participants, respectively. The investigation overall reported the following: Participants were mostly white British, with more females than males. The authors suggested clonal diversity may have been underestimated. A significant rise in spike-specific TCR breadth and depth was observed after two AZD1222 doses relative to day 0 and relative to MenACWY recipients. CD4 TCRs associated with the vaccine covered the entire spike protein, and the dominant responses were in regions 160-218 and 743-854. Nearly half of unique spike-specific TCRs reportedly recognized epitopes outside regions mutated in the B.1.351 and B.1.1.7 variants. In the small 56-69-year group, the increase in depth fell short of significance, most likely because of low power. Because no day 14 peak-response samples were available, repertoires were characterized only after the peak T cell response. Conclusions about previously exposed vaccinees are limited because only five to seven AZD1222 recipients were SARS-CoV-2 seropositive at baseline.

The CDR3 numbers 14 residues from cysteine through phenylalanine. The sequence is cut down to CDR3 DNA, 42 bases in frame from base 1. V and J are truncated by 7 bases and 8 bases respectively, leaving an intervening sequence of 17 bases. CDR1 and CDR2 are read off the germline V gene as MDHEN and SYDVKM. Worth noting for this clone: What this receptor recognizes is not known. The input lacks base qualities; no much larger clone sits a single base away.

Sample time point, as interpreted from the label and publication: baseline before first vaccination. The vaccinee samples were drawn from two UK trials, COV001 and COV002, one of which was a single-blind randomized controlled phase 2/3 trial testing AZD1222 (ChAdOx1 nCoV-19) in healthy adults. For TCRbeta chain sequencing, PBMC samples were collected from trial participants at day 0 and at day 28 after the second dose. The CDR3 regions of human TCRbeta chains were analyzed by immunosequencing. In the original analysis: TCRs in the repertoires were matched against a reference library of SARS-CoV-2-specific TCRs that had been generated with the MIRA antigen-specificity platform. Breadth was defined as the fraction of unique TCRs that were SARS-CoV-2-associated, and depth was defined as the fraction of total T cells that were SARS-CoV-2-associated. Each spike-specific TCR was assigned to its reactive spike region and to a CD4 or CD8 class using the MIRA data. Log10-transformed breadth and depth values were compared by one-way ANOVA with Sidak's multiple comparisons tests. Held by TCRdb, this immuneACCESS table contains in-frame sequences only and omits some clones. Under half of the omission traces to an unresolved V gene where checked; the cause of the rest is unknown. V, J and clone size are taken as reported in that table, and D and trimming were inferred from the DNA itself. For this sample there are about 85,000 clones; about nine tenths appear just once. The ten top clones hold 5.5% to 8% of the sample.

The sample in question was peripheral blood, obtained on day 0 of AZD1222 vaccination. The sequence came from an adult in good health. The sequence joins TRBV28 to TRBJ1-4; a tentative D match to TRBD1 spans 5 bases. Read as DNA, the sequence is TGTGCCAGCACCAAACTGGGACTATTCGAAAAACTGTTTTTT. Translated, this is CASTKLGLFEKLFF.